This T cell receptor (beta chain) was profiled in a study of blood T cell repertoires in COVID-19. Study information: Samples taken during acute and convalescent COVID-19 were collected in the United States, Italy and Spain. Sources were T cells, B-cell-depleted T cells, or PBMCs; the material itself was cDNA or gDNA.

V was trimmed by 4 bases and J by 6 bases, leaving 16 bases between them. The germline CDR1 and CDR2 sequences are KGHSH and LQKENI. CDR3 length: 15 residues. Study processing details: Reference gene primer amplification in the assay estimated nucleated cell counts. The repertoire was sequenced with immunoSEQ multiplex PCR; TCRdb's copy has only in-frame clones and lacks some. The V and J calls and clone size were taken over from that table, and D and trimming were inferred from the DNA. The table includes over 85,000 clones, roughly 91% detected once. This clonotype was obtained from a woman aged 45-65 years with acute or convalescent COVID-19. The chain is built from TRBV18 and TRBJ2-1; possible D gene TRBD1, 5 bases. Sequencing was performed on peripheral blood. CDR3: CASSLRTSQGNEQFF. In DNA, the CDR3 is TGTGCCAGCTCACTAAGGACATCCCAAGGCAATGAGCAGTTCTTC.